This T cell receptor beta chain was observed in a study of blood T cells in healthy people across ages. As to this clonotype: What it binds is unknown.

Study observations and caveats: Naive T cell percentage showed a strong correlation with TCR beta diversity. A greater number of naive CD4+ cells and higher diversity distinguished long-lived donors from aged donors.

V was trimmed by 3 bases and J by 4 bases, leaving 5 bases between them. CDR3 size: 12 residues. The germline V gene has CDR1 LGHNA and CDR2 YSLEER. PCR was performed a second time for roughly 6 to 12 cycles using a sample-barcoded 5' primer and a J-beta primer mix. MiXCR was run by TCRdb on the 5' RACE reads, yielding one entry per CDR3 protein. The sample consists of about 680,000 distinct CDR3 sequences, 49% of them appearing once. The genes are TRBV4-3 and TRBJ2-3; no clear D. The clonotype comes from a woman aged 60-70 years in good health. Sequencing used blood. The CDR3: CASSHTADTQYF. The DNA of the CDR3 is TGCGCCAGCAGCCATACGGCAGATACGCAGTATTTT.